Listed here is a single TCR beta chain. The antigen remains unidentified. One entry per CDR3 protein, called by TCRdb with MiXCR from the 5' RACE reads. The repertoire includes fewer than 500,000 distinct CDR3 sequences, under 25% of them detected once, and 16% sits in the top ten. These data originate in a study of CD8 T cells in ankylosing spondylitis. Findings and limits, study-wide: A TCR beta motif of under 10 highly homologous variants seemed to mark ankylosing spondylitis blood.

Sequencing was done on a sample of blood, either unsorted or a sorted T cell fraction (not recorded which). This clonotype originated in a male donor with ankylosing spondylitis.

In DNA form, the CDR3 reads TGTGCCAGCAGCCTACAGAGCACTAACTATGGCTACACCTTC. Translation: CASSLQSTNYGYTF. The J gene is TRBJ1-2, the V gene TRBV12-3 or TRBV12-4; D unclear. V shed 6 bases and J shed 0 bases, with 11 bases lying between them. The length of the CDR3 is 14 residues.